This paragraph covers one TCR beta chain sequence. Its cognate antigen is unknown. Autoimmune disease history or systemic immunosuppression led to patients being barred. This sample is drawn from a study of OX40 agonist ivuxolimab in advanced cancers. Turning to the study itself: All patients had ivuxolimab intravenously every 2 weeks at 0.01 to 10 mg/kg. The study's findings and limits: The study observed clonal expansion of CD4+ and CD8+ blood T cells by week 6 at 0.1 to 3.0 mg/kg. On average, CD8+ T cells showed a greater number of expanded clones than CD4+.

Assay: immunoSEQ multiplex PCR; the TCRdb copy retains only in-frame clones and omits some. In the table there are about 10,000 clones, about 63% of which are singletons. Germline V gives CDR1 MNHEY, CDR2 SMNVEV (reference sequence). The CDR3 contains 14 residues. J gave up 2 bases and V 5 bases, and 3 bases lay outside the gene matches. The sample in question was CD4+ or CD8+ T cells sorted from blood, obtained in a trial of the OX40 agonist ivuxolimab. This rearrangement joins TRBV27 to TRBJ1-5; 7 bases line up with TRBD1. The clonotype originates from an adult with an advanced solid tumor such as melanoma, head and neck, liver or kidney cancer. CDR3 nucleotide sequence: TGTGCCAGCAGTCAAACAGGGGGCAATCAGCCCCAGCATTTT. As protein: CASSQTGGNQPQHF.